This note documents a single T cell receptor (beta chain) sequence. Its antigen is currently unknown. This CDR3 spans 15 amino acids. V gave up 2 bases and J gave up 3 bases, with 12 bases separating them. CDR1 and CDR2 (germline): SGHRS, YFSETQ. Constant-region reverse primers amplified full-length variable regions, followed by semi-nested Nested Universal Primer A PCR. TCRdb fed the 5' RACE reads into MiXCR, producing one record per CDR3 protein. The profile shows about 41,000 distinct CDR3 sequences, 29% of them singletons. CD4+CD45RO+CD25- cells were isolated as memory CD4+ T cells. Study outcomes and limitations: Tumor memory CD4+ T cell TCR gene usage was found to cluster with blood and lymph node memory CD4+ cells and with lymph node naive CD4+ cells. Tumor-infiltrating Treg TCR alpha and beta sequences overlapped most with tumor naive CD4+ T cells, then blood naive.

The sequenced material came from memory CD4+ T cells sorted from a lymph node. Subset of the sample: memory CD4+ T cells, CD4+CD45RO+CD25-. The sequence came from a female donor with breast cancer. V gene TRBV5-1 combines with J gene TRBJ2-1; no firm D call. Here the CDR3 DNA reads TGCGCCAGCAGCTTATCAGGAGACATCTACAATGAGCAGTTCTTC. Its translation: CASSLSGDIYNEQFF.